The T cell receptor (beta chain) described here comes from a study of shared clonotypes between healthy human individuals. Study-wide findings and caveats: Generation probabilities were higher for clonotypes shared across all four sorted-subset donors than for unshared ones.

V shed 1 base and J shed 0 bases, with 7 bases lying between them. The CDR3 has 15 residues. Looked up from germline, CDR1 is MNHNS and CDR2 is SASEGT. Naivety among CD8 cells was defined by CD45RO negativity and positive CCR7 selection, thereby excluding terminally differentiated effector memory CD45RA+ cells. The donor population consisted of healthy HIV-negative adults with no recent acute infections or vaccinations. Concerning this clone: Its antigen is undetermined.

Execution of the assay was at deep level. Method: immunoSEQ multiplex PCR; TCRdb's copy keeps in-frame clones and lacks some. The sample carries approximately 2,000,000 clones, 85% to 95% recorded once. The receptor comes from a man between 18 and 35 years old in good health. Some clones in this sample may be carry-over from other donors' samples. The chain uses TRBV6-1 and TRBJ2-1; D is unclear. Sequencing was carried out using naive CD8+ T cells from PBMCs. The CDR3 DNA follows: TGTGCCAGCAGTGAAGGCACCAACTCCTACAATGAGCAGTTCTTC. Its protein is CASSEGTNSYNEQFF.